What follows are 21 T cell receptor beta chains derived from one specimen sequenced in a study of human T cells and chemical hapten exposure. TCRdb fed the RACE reads into MiXCR, producing one record per CDR3 protein. The table has roughly 250,000 distinct CDR3 sequences, about 9.4% seen once. Sample time point: pre-sensitization, week 0. Stated treatment: therapeutic diphenylcyclopropenone sensitization with weekly scalp DPC. The sample consisted of whole blood, taken in connection with sensitization to the hapten diphenylcyclopropenone (DPC). The origin of the receptors is a woman between 40 and 55 years old with alopecia areata. Some clones in this sample may be carry-over from other donors' samples.

In this sample, this clonotype turned up many times. The V call is TRBV20-1, the J call TRBJ1-6; D gene uncertain. CDR3 length equals 13 residues. From germline, CDR1 is DFQATT and CDR2 SNEGSKA (reference sequence). Trimming removed 1 base from V and 6 bases from J, with 7 bases in between. The CDR3 DNA reads as TGCAGTGCTAGAGCCACAACTAATTCACCCCTCCACTTT. Translated: CSARATTNSPLHF.

This clonotype was counted between two and nine times. The rearrangement uses TRBV7-2 and TRBJ2-5, with 11 bases aligning to TRBD1. Germline CDR1 and CDR2: SGHTA and FQGNSA. This CDR3 has 13 amino acids. J was trimmed by 7 bases and V by 6 bases; bases with no gene match: 4. The CDR3, as DNA: TGTGCCAGCAGGTGGACAGGGGGCTGGACCCAGTACTTC. Translating gives CASRWTGGWTQYF.

The rearrangement joins TRBV5-4 to TRBJ2-3; 13 nucleotides line up with TRBD2. Germline loops: CDR1 SGHNT, CDR2 YYREEE (reference sequence). V lost 1 base, J lost 4 bases, and 6 bases stayed unmatched. The CDR3 totals 17 residues. The CDR3 protein is CASSLRTSGSGADTQYF. CDR3 nucleotide sequence: TGTGCCAGCAGCTTGAGGACTAGCGGGAGTGGGGCAGATACGCAGTATTTT.

There are many counts of this clonotype. V is TRBV12-3 or TRBV12-4 and J is TRBJ2-4; TRBD1 agrees at 10 bases. With V trimmed by 5 bases and J by 8 bases, 6 bases remained unmatched. CDR3 length: 14 amino acids. CDR3: CASSPGTGAHIQYF. The CDR3 nucleotides are TGTGCCAGCAGTCCCGGGACAGGGGCTCACATTCAGTACTTC.

Only a few counts were recorded for this clonotype. The chain uses TRBV5-4 and TRBJ2-1; 10 bases line up with TRBD2. The CDR3 runs to 16 residues. V lost 2 bases and J lost 5; bases outside the gene matches: 7. Germline values: CDR1 SGHNT, CDR2 YYREEE (reference sequence). The CDR3 DNA reads TGTGCCAGCAGCTTCGGGGCTAGCGGGAGCCACAATGAGCAGTTCTTC. Amino acid sequence: CASSFGASGSHNEQFF.

This clonotype has at least ten counts. The gene calls are TRBV7-2 and TRBJ1-1; D may be TRBD1 (6 bases). Germline V gene sequence: CDR1 SGHTA, CDR2 FQGNSA. CDR3 length: 14 amino acids. Trimming took 2 bases from V and 1 from J, leaving 8 bases between them. The CDR3 DNA reads TGTGCCAGCAGCTTAACCAGGGGGAACACTGAAGCTTTCTTT. Translation gives CASSLTRGNTEAFF.

This clonotype was recorded at least ten times. The chain recombines TRBV28 with TRBJ2-7; D perhaps matches TRBD1 (5 bases). Trimming took 3 bases from V and 3 from J, leaving 12 bases between them. This CDR3 comprises 14 residues. Per germline, CDR1 MDHEN and CDR2 SYDVKM. CDR3 in DNA: TGTGCCAGCAGTTTTGGGGCACTCGGCTACGAGCAGTACTTC. Translation gives CASSFGALGYEQYF. Drawing the rest from reference TRBV28 and TRBJ2-7, the complete variable domain is DVKVTQSSRYLVKRTGEKVFLECVQDMDHENMFWYRQDPGLGLRLIYFSYDVKMKEKGDIPEGYSVSREKKERFSLILESASTNQTSMYLCASSFGALGYEQYFGPGTRLTVT.

There are a few counts of this clonotype. The chain uses TRBV7-3 and TRBJ2-1; 10 bases line up with TRBD2. The V segment lost 4 bases and the J segment 7 bases; nucleotides outside the gene matches: 7. CDR1 is SGHTA and CDR2 is FQGTGA in the germline V gene. The CDR3 runs to 15 residues. CDR3 loop: CASSSGLAAGNEQFF. The DNA of the CDR3 is TGTGCCAGCAGCTCAGGACTAGCGGCAGGGAATGAGCAGTTCTTC.

This chain links TRBV7-9 with TRBJ2-7; weak D call: TRBD1 (6 bases). The CDR3 runs to 13 residues. Trimming pared 1 base from V and 7 bases from J, leaving 11 bases between. The V gene's germline CDR1 is SEHNR and CDR2 FQNEAQ (reference sequence). The CDR3 loop is CASSLDWGREQYF. CDR3 nucleotide sequence: TGTGCCAGCAGCTTAGATTGGGGGCGGGAGCAGTACTTC.

This clonotype was recorded a few times. This rearrangement joins TRBV28 to TRBJ2-5, with unresolved D. Germline V gene sequence: CDR1 MDHEN, CDR2 SYDVKM. Trimming shortened V by 8 bases and J by 5 bases, and 12 bases separated the two germline ends. This CDR3 comprises 12 residues. This CDR3 is CASAEEQETQYF. CDR3 nucleotide sequence: TGTGCCAGCGCCGAGGAGCAGGAGACCCAGTACTTC.

This clonotype was seen ten or more times. The chain is built from TRBV29-1 and TRBJ1-1; D remains ambiguous. V was cut by 3 bases and J by 5 bases, with 10 bases left in between. This CDR3 has 12 residues. Germline CDR1 reads SQVTM; CDR2 reads ANQGSEA. The DNA of the CDR3 is TGCAGCGTTGAGGTTCAAGGGACTGAAGCTTTCTTT. Translated: CSVEVQGTEAFF.

This clonotype was found a few times. CDR3 sequence reads: CSAGTGVHEQYF. The CDR3 nucleotides are TGCAGTGCTGGCACAGGGGTCCACGAGCAGTACTTC. The chain recombines TRBV20-1 with TRBJ2-7; 7 nucleotides align to TRBD1. Germline V gene data show CDR1 as DFQATT and CDR2 as SNEGSKA (reference sequence). This CDR3 has 12 residues. V was pared by 5 bases and J by 5 bases, with 6 bases of the junction left unmatched.

The chain is built from TRBV6-2 or TRBV6-3 and TRBJ2-1; 12 positions agree with TRBD2. The CDR3 has 17 residues. The ends lost 4 bases at V and 5 bases at J; junction bases unmatched: 9. The germline gives CDR1 MNHEY, CDR2 SVGEGT. The CDR3 region has the DNA TGTGCCAGCAGTTCCTTACCGGGACTAGCGGGCGACAATGAGCAGTTCTTC. Encoded protein: CASSSLPGLAGDNEQFF.

The chain is built from TRBV9 and TRBJ1-1; no definite D call. Germline-derived CDR1 and CDR2 are SGDLS and YYNGEE. The CDR3 loop spans 12 amino acids. V dropped 0 bases and J dropped 6 bases, with 6 bases sitting between them. In nucleotides, the CDR3 is TGTGCCAGCAGCGTAGGAGGGCCTGAAGCTTTCTTT. The encoded protein is CASSVGGPEAFF.

The rearrangement uses TRBV5-4 and TRBJ2-1, with TRBD2 matching over 7 bases. This CDR3 region has 16 residues. In germline, CDR1 is SGHNT, CDR2 YYREEE (reference sequence). V gave up 0 bases and J gave up 4 bases; unmatched junction bases: 7. The CDR3 DNA reads TGTGCCAGCAGCTTGGCCGGAGCGGGACCATACAATGAGCAGTTCTTC. It yields the protein CASSLAGAGPYNEQFF. The whole variable domain, remainder taken from reference TRBV5-4 and TRBJ2-1, is ETGVTQSPTHLIKTRGQQVTLRCSSQSGHNTVSWYQQALGQGPQFIFQYYREEENGRGNFPPRFSGLQFPNYSSELNVNALELDDSALYLCASSLAGAGPYNEQFFGPGTRLTVL.

The V gene is TRBV6-1, the J gene TRBJ2-5, with D possibly being TRBD1 or TRBD2 (5 bases each). In germline, CDR1 is MNHNS, CDR2 SASEGT. With 4 bases removed from V and 3 bases from J, the gap between germline ends came to 15 bases. This CDR3 is built from 15 residues. The CDR3 loop reads CASSGPGTAKETQYF. CDR3 DNA: TGTGCCAGCAGTGGACCCGGGACCGCGAAAGAGACCCAGTACTTC.

This chain connects TRBV15 to TRBJ1-3; D remains ambiguous. Trimming removed 5 bases at V and 6 bases at J, with 5 bases between. Germline CDR1 LNHNV, CDR2 YYDKDF (reference sequence). CDR3 size: 11 residues. The CDR3 reads CATSALNTIYF. CDR3 in DNA: TGTGCCACCAGCGCGTTAAACACCATATATTTT.

This clonotype was seen repeatedly, ten times or more. The rearrangement uses TRBV6-2 or TRBV6-3 and TRBJ2-3, with TRBD1 matching over 7 bases. The CDR3 is 17 residues long. Trimming took 4 bases from V and 0 from J; bases not matched to a gene: 10. Looked up from germline, CDR1 is MNHEY and CDR2 is SVGEGT. The DNA for the CDR3 is TGTGCCAGCAGTTCTCCGGGACAGCCAACTAGCACAGATACGCAGTATTTT. Translation gives CASSSPGQPTSTDTQYF.

The sample holds a few counts of this clonotype. The DNA for the CDR3 is TGTGCCTGGAGTAAGGCACAGAACACTGAAGCTTTCTTT. Its translation: CAWSKAQNTEAFF. V and J are TRBV30 and TRBJ1-1; D remains ambiguous. The CDR3 has 13 residues. The germline V gene has CDR1 GTSNPN and CDR2 SVGIG (reference sequence). The germline V and J ends were trimmed by 2 bases and 1 base, with 8 bases remaining between them.

The V gene is TRBV5-6, the J gene TRBJ2-7, with 7 bases that match TRBD2. Looked up from germline, CDR1 is SGHDT and CDR2 is YYEEEE. The CDR3 runs 15 residues. Trimming at V came to 5 bases and at J to 0 bases, leaving 8 bases not matched to a gene. The CDR3 is CASRLRGSFSYEQYF. CDR3 sequence (DNA): TGTGCCAGCAGATTGCGCGGGAGCTTCTCCTACGAGCAGTACTTC.

Only a few counts were recorded for this clonotype. The chain employs TRBV6-1 and TRBJ2-7; D remains unclear. Germline V gene lookup returns CDR1 MNHNS and CDR2 SASEGT. The CDR3 loop spans 13 amino acids. V lost 4 bases, J lost 2 bases, and 9 bases lay in between. The CDR3 region is CASSGHRAYEQYF. For the CDR3, the DNA is TGTGCCAGCAGTGGGCACCGAGCCTACGAGCAGTACTTC.